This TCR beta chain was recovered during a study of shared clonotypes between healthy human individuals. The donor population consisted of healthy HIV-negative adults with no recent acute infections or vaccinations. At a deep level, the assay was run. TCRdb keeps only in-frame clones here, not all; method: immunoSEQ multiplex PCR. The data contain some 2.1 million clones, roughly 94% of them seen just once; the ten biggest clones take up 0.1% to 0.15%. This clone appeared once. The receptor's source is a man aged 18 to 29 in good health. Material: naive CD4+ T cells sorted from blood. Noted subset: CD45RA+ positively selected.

This chain's CDR3 is CASSLVSGTGYGYTF. The CDR3 nucleotides are TGTGCCAGCAGCTTAGTTAGCGGGACAGGGTATGGCTACACCTTC. V and J are TRBV7-8 and TRBJ1-2; TRBD1 matches at 9 bases. Germline V gene data show CDR1 as SGHVS and CDR2 as FQNEAQ. J lost 5 bases, V lost 1 base, and 5 bases had no gene match. The CDR3 loop spans 15 amino acids.